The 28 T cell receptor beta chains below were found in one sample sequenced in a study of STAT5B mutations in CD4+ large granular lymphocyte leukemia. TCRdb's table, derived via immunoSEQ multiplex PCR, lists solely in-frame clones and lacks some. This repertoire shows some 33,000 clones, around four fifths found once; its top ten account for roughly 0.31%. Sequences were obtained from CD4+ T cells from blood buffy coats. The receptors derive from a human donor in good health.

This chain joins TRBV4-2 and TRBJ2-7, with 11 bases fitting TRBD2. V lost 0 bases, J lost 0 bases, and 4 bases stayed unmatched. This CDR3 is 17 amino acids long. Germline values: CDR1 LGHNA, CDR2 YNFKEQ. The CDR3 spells CASSQEATSGNSYEQYF. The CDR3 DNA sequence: TGTGCCAGCAGCCAAGAAGCGACTAGCGGGAACTCCTACGAGCAGTACTTC.

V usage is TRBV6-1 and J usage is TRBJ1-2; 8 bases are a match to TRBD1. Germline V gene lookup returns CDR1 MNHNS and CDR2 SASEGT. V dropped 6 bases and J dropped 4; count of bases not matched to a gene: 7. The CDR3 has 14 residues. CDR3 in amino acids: CASRESGTGYGYTF. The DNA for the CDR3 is TGTGCCAGCAGGGAGTCAGGGACAGGCTATGGCTACACCTTC.

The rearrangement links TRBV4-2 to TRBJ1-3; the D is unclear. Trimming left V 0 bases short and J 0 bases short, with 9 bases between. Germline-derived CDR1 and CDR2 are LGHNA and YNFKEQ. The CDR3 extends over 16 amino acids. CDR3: CASSQDRSYSGNTIYF. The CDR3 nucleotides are TGTGCCAGCAGCCAAGATCGGTCCTACTCTGGAAACACCATATATTTT.

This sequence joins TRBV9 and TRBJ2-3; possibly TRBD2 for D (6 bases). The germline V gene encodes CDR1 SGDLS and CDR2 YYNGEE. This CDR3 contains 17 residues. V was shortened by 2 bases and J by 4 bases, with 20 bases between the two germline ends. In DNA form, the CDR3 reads TGTGCCAGCAGCGTCCGGACTACCCTTCCCAACTCAGATACGCAGTATTTT. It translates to CASSVRTTLPNSDTQYF.

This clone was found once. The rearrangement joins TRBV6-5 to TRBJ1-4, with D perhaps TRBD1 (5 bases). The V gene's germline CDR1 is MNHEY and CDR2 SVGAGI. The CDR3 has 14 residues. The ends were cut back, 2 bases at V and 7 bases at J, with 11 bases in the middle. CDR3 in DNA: TGTGCCAGCAGTTACAGGGGCCAAGGTGAAAAACTGTTTTTT. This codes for CASSYRGQGEKLFF.

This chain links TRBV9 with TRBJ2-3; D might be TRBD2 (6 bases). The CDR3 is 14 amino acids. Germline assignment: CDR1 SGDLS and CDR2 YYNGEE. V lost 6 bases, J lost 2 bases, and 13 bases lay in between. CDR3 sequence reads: CASNRDSDTDTQYF. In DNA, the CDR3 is TGTGCCAGCAACCGGGACTCAGACACAGATACGCAGTATTTT.

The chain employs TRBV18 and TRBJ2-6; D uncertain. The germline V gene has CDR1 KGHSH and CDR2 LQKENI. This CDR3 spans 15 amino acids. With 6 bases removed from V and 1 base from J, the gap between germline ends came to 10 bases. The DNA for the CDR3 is TGTGCCAGCTCCCCGGGCAGTTCTGGGGCCAACGTCCTGACTTTC. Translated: CASSPGSSGANVLTF.

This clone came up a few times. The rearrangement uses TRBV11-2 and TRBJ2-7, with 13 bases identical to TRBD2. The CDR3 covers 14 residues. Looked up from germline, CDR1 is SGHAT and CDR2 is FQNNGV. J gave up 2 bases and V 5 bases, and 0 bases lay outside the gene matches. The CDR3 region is CASSGTSGAYEQYF. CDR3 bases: TGTGCCAGCAGCGGGACTAGCGGGGCCTACGAGCAGTACTTC.

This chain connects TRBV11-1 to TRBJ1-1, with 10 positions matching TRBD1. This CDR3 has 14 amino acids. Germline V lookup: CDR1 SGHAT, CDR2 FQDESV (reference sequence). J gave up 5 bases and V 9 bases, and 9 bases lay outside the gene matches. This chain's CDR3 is CASGKGTGATEAFF. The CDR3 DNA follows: TGTGCCAGTGGGAAGGGGACAGGGGCAACTGAAGCTTTCTTT. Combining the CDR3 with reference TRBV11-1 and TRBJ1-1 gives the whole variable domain EAEVAQSPRYKITEKSQAVAFWCDPISGHATLYWYRQILGQGPELLVQFQDESVVDDSQLPKDRFSAERLKGVDSTLKIQPAELGDSAMYLCASGKGTGATEAFFGQGTRLTVV.

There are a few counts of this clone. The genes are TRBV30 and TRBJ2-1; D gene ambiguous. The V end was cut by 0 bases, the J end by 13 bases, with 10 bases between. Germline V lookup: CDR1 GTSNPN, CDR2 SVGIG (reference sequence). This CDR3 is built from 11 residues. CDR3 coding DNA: TGTGCCTGGAGTGTTGGTACTGGCCAGTTCTTC. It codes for CAWSVGTGQFF.

The CDR3 loop is CASSWGLQEGSPLHF. DNA for the CDR3: TGTGCCAGCAGTTGGGGGCTACAGGAAGGTTCACCCCTCCACTTT. The rearrangement joins TRBV27 to TRBJ1-6; weak D call: TRBD1 (6 bases). Trimming shortened V by 4 bases and J by 9 bases, and 16 bases separated the two germline ends. Germline loops: CDR1 MNHEY, CDR2 SMNVEV (reference sequence). The CDR3 covers 15 residues.

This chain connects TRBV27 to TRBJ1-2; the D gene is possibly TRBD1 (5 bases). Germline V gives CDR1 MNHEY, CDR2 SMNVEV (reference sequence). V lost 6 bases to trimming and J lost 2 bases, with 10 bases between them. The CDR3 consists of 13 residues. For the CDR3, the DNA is TGTGCCAGCAGGTCGACAGCAAACTATGGCTACACCTTC. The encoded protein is CASRSTANYGYTF.

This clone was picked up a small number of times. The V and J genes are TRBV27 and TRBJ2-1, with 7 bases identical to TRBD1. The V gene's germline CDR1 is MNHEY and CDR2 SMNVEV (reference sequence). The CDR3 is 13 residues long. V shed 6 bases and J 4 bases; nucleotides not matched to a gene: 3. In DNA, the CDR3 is TGTGCCAGCAGCCAGACAGGGTACAATGAGCAGTTCTTC. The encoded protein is CASSQTGYNEQFF.

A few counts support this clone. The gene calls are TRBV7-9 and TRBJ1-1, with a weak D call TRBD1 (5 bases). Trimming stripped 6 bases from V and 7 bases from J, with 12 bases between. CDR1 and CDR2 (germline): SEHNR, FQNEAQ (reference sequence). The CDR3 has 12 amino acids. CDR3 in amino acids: CASRPWTSEAFF. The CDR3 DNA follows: TGTGCCAGCAGACCCTGGACAAGTGAAGCTTTCTTT.

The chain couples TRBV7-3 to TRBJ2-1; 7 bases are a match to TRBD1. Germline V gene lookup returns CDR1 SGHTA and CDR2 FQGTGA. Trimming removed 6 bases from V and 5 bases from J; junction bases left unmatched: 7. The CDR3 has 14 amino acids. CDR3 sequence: CASRTGTANNEQFF. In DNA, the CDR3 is TGTGCCAGCAGGACCGGGACAGCTAACAATGAGCAGTTCTTC.

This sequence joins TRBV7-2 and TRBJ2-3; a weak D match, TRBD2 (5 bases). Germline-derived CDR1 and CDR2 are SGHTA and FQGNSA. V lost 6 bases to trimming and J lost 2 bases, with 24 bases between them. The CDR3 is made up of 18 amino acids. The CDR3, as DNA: TGTGCCAGCAGACCCGGGGTCGTACCACAAAAGATCACAGATACGCAGTATTTT. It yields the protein CASRPGVVPQKITDTQYF.

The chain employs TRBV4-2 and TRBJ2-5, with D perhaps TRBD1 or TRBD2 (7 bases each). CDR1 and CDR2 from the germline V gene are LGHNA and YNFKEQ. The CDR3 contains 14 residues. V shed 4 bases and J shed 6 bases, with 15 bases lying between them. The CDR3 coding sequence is TGTGCCAGCAGCCTATCAGGGGGAGGGAAGACCCAGTACTTC. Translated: CASSLSGGGKTQYF.

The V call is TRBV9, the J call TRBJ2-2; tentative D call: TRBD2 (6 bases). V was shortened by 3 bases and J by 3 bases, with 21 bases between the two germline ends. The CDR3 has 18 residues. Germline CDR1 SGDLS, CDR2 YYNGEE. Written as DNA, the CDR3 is TGTGCCAGCAGCGCGGGACTCCTGGGGGGACCCCACACCGGGGAGCTGTTTTTT. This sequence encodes CASSAGLLGGPHTGELFF. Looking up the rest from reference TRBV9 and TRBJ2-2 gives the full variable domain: DSGVTQTPKHLITATGQRVTLRCSPRSGDLSVYWYQQSLDQGLQFLIQYYNGEERAKGNILERFSAQQFPDLHSELNLSSLELGDSALYFCASSAGLLGGPHTGELFFGEGSRLTVL.

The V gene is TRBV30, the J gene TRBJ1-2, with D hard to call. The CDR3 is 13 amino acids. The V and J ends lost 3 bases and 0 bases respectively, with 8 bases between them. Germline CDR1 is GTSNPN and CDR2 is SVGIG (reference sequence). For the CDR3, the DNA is TGTGCCTGGAGCAGGCGAGCTAACTATGGCTACACCTTC. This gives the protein CAWSRRANYGYTF.

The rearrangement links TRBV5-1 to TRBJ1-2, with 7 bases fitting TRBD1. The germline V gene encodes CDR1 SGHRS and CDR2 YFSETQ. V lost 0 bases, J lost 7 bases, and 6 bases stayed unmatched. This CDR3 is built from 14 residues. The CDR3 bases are TGCGCCAGCAGCTTGGACAGGGGAGGTGGTGGCTACACCTTC. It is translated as CASSLDRGGGGYTF.

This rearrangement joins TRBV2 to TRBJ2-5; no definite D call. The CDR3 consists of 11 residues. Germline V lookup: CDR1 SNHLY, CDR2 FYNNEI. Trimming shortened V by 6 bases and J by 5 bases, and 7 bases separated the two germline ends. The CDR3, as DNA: TGTGCCAGCAGCAATTTGGAGACCCAGTACTTC. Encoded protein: CASSNLETQYF.

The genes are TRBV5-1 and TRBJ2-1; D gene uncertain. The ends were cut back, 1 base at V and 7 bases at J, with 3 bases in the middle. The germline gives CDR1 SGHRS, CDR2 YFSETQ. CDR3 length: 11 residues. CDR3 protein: CASSLRNEQFF. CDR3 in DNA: TGCGCCAGCAGCTTGCGTAATGAGCAGTTCTTC.

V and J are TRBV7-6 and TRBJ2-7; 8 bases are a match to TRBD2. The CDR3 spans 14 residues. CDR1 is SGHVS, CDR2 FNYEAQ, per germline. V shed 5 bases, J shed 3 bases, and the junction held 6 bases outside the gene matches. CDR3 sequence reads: CASSTGLADYEQYF. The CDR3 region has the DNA TGTGCCAGCAGCACCGGACTAGCTGACTACGAGCAGTACTTC.

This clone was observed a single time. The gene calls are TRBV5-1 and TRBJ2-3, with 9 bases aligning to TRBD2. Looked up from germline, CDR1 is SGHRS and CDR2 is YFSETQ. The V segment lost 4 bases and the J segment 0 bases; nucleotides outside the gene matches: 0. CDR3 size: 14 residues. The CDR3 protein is CASSLAGSTDTQYF. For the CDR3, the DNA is TGCGCCAGCAGCCTAGCGGGGAGCACAGATACGCAGTATTTT. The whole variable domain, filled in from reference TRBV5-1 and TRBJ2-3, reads KAGVTQTPRYLIKTRGQQVTLSCSPISGHRSVSWYQQTPGQGLQFLFEYFSETQRNKGNFPGRFSGRQFSNSRSEMNVSTLELGDSALYLCASSLAGSTDTQYFGPGTRLTVL.

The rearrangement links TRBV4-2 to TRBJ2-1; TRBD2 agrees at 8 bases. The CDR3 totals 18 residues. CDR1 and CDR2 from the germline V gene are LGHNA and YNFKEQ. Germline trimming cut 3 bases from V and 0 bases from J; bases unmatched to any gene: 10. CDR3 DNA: TGTGCCAGCAGCCAGGATCACTCTAGCGGGTCCTCCTACAATGAGCAGTTCTTC. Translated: CASSQDHSSGSSYNEQFF.

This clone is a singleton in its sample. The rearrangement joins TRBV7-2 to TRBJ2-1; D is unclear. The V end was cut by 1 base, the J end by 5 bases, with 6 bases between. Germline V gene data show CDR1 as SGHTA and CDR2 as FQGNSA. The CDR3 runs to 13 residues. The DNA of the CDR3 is TGTGCCAGCAGCTTAGGGATAAACAATGAGCAGTTCTTC. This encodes CASSLGINNEQFF.

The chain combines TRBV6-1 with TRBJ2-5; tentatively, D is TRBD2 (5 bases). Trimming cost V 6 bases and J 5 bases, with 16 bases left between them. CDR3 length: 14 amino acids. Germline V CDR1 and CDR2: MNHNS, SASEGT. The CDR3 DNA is TGTGCCAGCAGCGATCTCGGTAGAGGGGAGACCCAGTACTTC. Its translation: CASSDLGRGETQYF.

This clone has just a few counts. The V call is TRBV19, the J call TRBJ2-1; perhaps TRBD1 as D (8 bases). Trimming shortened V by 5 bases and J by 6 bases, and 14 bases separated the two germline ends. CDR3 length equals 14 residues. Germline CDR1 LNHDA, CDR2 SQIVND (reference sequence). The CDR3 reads CASSVTGEGNEQFF. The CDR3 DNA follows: TGTGCCAGTAGTGTGACAGGGGAGGGCAATGAGCAGTTCTTC.